This T cell receptor (beta chain) comes out of a study of radiation and T cells in renal cell carcinoma. As to time point: blood 4 weeks post-SBRT, at nephrectomy. Specified treatment: 15 Gy SBRT to primary tumor, nephrectomy 4 weeks later. Nephrectomy followed 15 Gy stereotactic body radiation by 4 weeks. Clones were read by immunoSEQ multiplex PCR, and TCRdb kept only the in-frame ones, dropping some. The data hold around 94,000 clones, with about 82% observed a single time. CDR1 SGHDN and CDR2 FVKESK come from the germline V gene. The CDR3 spans 15 residues. Trimming took 1 base from V and 4 from J; bases not matched to a gene: 6. General observations from the study: Top tumor clonotypes rose in blood 2 weeks post-radiation, then contracted.

With respect to this clone: Antigen specificity is unknown.

The sample consisted of blood, taken from a patient whose treatment included radiotherapy and nephrectomy. The chain couples TRBV14 to TRBJ1-2; 7 positions agree with TRBD1. The TCR comes from a man aged 50 to 59 with renal cell carcinoma. This CDR3 reads CASSQVHRGAYGYTF. In DNA, the CDR3 is TGTGCCAGCAGCCAAGTCCACAGGGGTGCCTATGGCTACACCTTC.